The present TCR beta chain was sequenced within a study of T cell repertoires in cytomegalovirus infection. Study-wide background: Matching HLA type, along with CMV infection, was indicated by public TCR beta signatures.

TCRdb re-called the reads through MiXCR, storing one row per CDR3 protein. The data hold about 180,000 distinct CDR3 sequences, with about 18% observed a single time. Overall study results and limits: It was HLA-C-restricted CMV-specific TCR beta clonotypes that dominated the response ex vivo. Accumulated public TCR beta family frequency recognized individuals carrying CMV together with the relevant HLA.

CDR3 length equals 15 residues. Between the trimmed V and J ends, which lost 0 bases and 4 bases, there was a span of 10 bases. Germline values: CDR1 SGHVS, CDR2 FQNEAQ. This clonotype occurred many times. Antigen specificity is unknown. The chain is built from TRBV7-8 and TRBJ2-1, with a tentative D call TRBD2 (6 bases). This TCR was recovered from a human donor in good health (CMV status not recorded). Some clones in this sample may be carry-over from other donors' samples. The sequencing input was CD8+ T cells from PBMCs. For the CDR3, the DNA is TGTGCCAGCAGCTTAGCGTGGGGACTGTACAATGAGCAGTTCTTC. It encodes CASSLAWGLYNEQFF.